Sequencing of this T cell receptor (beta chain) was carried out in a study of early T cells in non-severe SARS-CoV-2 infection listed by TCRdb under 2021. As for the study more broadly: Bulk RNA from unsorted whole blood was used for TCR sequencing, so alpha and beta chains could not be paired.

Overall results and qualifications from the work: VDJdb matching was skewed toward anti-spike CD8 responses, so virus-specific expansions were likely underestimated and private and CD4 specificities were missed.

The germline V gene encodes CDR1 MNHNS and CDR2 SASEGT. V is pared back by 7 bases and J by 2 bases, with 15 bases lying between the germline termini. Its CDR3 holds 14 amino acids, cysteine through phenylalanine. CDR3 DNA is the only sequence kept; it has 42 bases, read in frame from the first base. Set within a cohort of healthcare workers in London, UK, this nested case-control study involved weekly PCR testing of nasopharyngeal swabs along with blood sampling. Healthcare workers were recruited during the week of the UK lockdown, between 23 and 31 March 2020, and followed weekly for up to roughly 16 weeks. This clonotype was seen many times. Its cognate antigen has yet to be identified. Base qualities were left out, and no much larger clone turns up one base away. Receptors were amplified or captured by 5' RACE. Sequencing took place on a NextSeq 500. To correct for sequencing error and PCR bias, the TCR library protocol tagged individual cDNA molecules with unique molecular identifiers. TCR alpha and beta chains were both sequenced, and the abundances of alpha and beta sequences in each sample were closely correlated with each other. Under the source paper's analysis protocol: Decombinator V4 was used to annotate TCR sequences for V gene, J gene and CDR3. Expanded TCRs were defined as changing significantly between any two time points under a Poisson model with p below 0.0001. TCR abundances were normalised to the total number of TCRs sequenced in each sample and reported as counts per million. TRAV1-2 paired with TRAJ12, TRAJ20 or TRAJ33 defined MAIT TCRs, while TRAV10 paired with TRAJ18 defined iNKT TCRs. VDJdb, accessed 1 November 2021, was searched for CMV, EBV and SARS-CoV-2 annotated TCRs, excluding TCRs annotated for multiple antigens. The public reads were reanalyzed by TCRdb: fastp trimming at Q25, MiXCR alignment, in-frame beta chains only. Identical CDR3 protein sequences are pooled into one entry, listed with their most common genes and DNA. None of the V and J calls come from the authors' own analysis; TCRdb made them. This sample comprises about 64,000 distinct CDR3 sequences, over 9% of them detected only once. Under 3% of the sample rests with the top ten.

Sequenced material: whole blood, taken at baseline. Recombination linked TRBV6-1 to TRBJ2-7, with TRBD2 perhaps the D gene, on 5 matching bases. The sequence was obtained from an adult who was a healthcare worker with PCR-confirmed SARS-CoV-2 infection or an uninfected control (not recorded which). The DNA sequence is TGTGCCAGCATAAGCGACTACCAAACCTACGAGCAGTACTTC. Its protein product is CASISDYQTYEQYF.